This TCR beta chain was identified in a study of T cells in Graves' hyperthyroidism and ophthalmopathy. Background on the study: Peripheral blood was drawn at first diagnosis, prior to all treatment.

Lactation, pregnancy, other autoimmune disease or uncontrolled infection led to exclusion of patients. TCR beta CDR3 regions were amplified from RNA. When the TCR CDR3 underwent first-round RT-PCR, the HTBI primer set was used. TCRdb independently ran MiXCR on the multiplex PCR reads; one entry per CDR3 protein. Found here are 650,000 to 750,000 distinct CDR3 sequences, approximately 15% of them singletons; the top ten hold approximately 10%. Trimming removed 1 base from V and 7 bases from J, with 14 bases in between. Per the germline V gene, CDR1 is SEHNR and CDR2 is FQNEAQ (reference sequence). This CDR3 contains 15 residues.

This receptor was identified in a woman between 18 and 30 years old with Graves' hyperthyroidism. The J gene is TRBJ2-1, the V gene TRBV7-9; D gene uncertain. The sequenced sample was blood. The CDR3 DNA is TGTGCCAGCAGCTTAGTTCGGTTAGGGCGAAATGAGCAGTTCTTC. Protein sequence: CASSLVRLGRNEQFF.